This T cell receptor (beta chain) is from a study of radiation and T cells in renal cell carcinoma (dated by TCRdb to 2019 to 2021). Study-wide context: In total, 50 to 60 samples underwent TCR beta sequencing: some 26 tumors plus 27 peripheral blood samples. Across all 50 or so samples, 4 million or so unique CDR3 nucleotide sequences encoding about 2.4 million unique CDR3 amino acid sequences were identified. The last blood draw occurred 4 weeks after radiation, at the same time as nephrectomy.

About this clone: The target of this receptor is not known. No base qualities exist here, and no much larger clone lies one base off it.

V and J are truncated by 10 bases and 8 bases respectively, leaving an intervening sequence of 20 bases. The CDR3 holds 14 amino acids from the cysteine to the phenylalanine. The read is trimmed to its CDR3 DNA, 42 bases read in frame from base 1. From the germline V gene (reference sequence), CDR1 is LNHDA and CDR2 is SQIVND. Study-wide conclusions, independent of this receptor: Because pretreatment tumor biopsies were not available, the study could not determine whether clonotypes were already present within the tumor at baseline. The single-armed trial design could not address effects of radiation dose or scheduling on the TCR repertoire. Tracking of blood repertoire dynamics stopped at less than five weeks after treatment, with no follow-up past that point. An increase in top tumor clonotypes in blood was observed from baseline to 2 weeks post-radiation, followed by contraction by 4 weeks, which was taken to suggest transient expansion of tumor-resident clones.

The time point label, as the study defines it: blood 4 weeks post-SBRT, at nephrectomy. Explained via the paper, the treatment or condition label denotes: 15 Gy SBRT to primary tumor, nephrectomy 4 weeks later. Samples came from a clinical trial, in which primary renal cell carcinomas received 15 Gy stereotactic body radiation therapy followed by nephrectomy 4 weeks later. To follow tumor-enriched clonotypes, serial peripheral blood was collected from radiation-treated patients at baseline and at 2 weeks and 4 weeks after SBRT. Every patient had renal cell carcinoma of clear cell pathology. The QIAamp DNA Blood Mini Kit (Qiagen) was used to prepare genomic DNA for TCR sequencing. Only samples passing all quality control checks were included in the analyses. Following the manufacturer's recommendations, the immunoSEQ kit was used to generate TCR beta libraries from genomic DNA. To prepare libraries, a first multiplex PCR with proprietary primers was run, followed by a second PCR that added unique barcodes, and a bead cleanup was done after each round. A kit-provided positive control reaction and a negative control reaction were included in every sample batch. The final libraries underwent checking on an Agilent 4200 TapeStation D1000 ScreenTape, volumetric pooling, and quantification by qPCR. Sequencing was performed on an Illumina NextSeq500 using a MidOutput 150-cycle cartridge, with 156 Read1 cycles, 15 Index1 cycles, and the kit custom primers. The pooled library was loaded at approximately 1 pM with a roughly 20% PhiX control spike-in. Per the original workflow: Vendor-processed data were analyzed in R, and a clonotype was defined as all T cells sharing the same CDR3 nucleotide sequence. In the clone abundance analyses, frequencies were normalized to the 10,000 most abundant clones in each sample. Public T cell clones, which averaged fewer than five per sample, were excluded before analysis. An abundance difference of at least 32-fold between compartments was the criterion for calling clonotypes tumor-enriched or baseline blood-enriched. Clonotypes expanded or contracted between blood time points were identified with a beta-binomial differential abundance model. Tumor-blood repertoire similarity was measured with the Baroni-Urbani and Buser coefficient, and group comparisons used two-tailed Wilcoxon tests in R. TCRdb re-hosts the immuneACCESS table, in-frame sequences only. Its copies lack some clones; in the studies checked, an unresolved V gene accounts for under half of them, and the cause for the rest is not known. The V and J calls and clone size were taken over from that table, and D and trimming were inferred from the DNA. This sample has about 78,000 clones in its table, and 80% to 90% of those were observed once. The top ten clones comprise over 5.5% of the sample.

The sample consisted of blood, taken from a patient whose treatment included radiotherapy and nephrectomy. The clonotype was recovered from a woman between 70 and 85 years old with renal cell carcinoma. The receptor chain draws on TRBV19 and TRBJ1-4, and possibly TRBD1, on 6 matching bases. The nucleotide sequence is given as TGTGCCACCAGAGTGGGGGGCGCGGGAGAAAAACTGTTTTTT. Its protein is CATRVGGAGEKLFF.